The 5 T cell receptor beta chains below were found in one sample sequenced in a study of immune cell composition in non-small cell lung cancer. Profiling relied on immunoSEQ multiplex PCR, and the TCRdb table lists in-frame clones only, not all of them. The sample includes 13,000 or so clones, about 70% of them seen just once. The sample was lung tumor tissue. Receptors were obtained from a human donor with non-small cell lung cancer.

The chain joins TRBV6-1 to TRBJ1-4; D perhaps matches TRBD1 (6 bases). Germline CDR1 is MNHNS and CDR2 is SASEGT. V lost 5 bases and J 5 bases, leaving 15 bases between the germline ends. The CDR3 runs 15 residues. CDR3 region: CASSFGEGGNEKLFF. The CDR3 DNA sequence: TGTGCCAGCAGTTTTGGGGAGGGGGGGAATGAAAAACTGTTTTTT.

In this sample, this clone turned up a few times. This chain links TRBV10-3 with TRBJ2-7; D ambiguous. The V gene lost 2 bases and the J gene lost 5 bases, with 16 bases spanning the gap. The CDR3 has 15 residues. In germline, CDR1 is ENHRY, CDR2 SYGVKD. CDR3 DNA sequence: TGTGCCATCAGTGAGCCCCAAACGGGTATCAACGAGCAGTACTTC. Amino acid sequence: CAISEPQTGINEQYF.

CDR3 nucleotide sequence: TGCGCCAGCAGCTTACAGGGGGCGGGAGGCTACACCTTC. Its translation: CASSLQGAGGYTF. The chain is built from TRBV5-1 and TRBJ1-2; 9 positions match TRBD1. V lost 2 bases to trimming and J lost 8 bases; unmatched junction nucleotides: 4. The CDR3 runs 13 residues. Germline V gene sequence: CDR1 SGHRS, CDR2 YFSETQ.

CDR3 residues: CASSSRPQGGSYNEQFF. The CDR3 DNA sequence: TGTGCCAGCAGCTCACGACCACAAGGGGGCTCCTACAATGAGCAGTTCTTC. The chain combines TRBV7-2 with TRBJ2-1; D may be TRBD1 (6 bases). The CDR3 consists of 17 residues. The V gene lost 4 bases and the J gene lost 0 bases, with 16 bases spanning the gap. Germline-derived CDR1 and CDR2 are SGHTA and FQGNSA. Complete variable domain (other parts from reference TRBV7-2 and TRBJ2-1): GAGVSQSPSNKVTEKGKDVELRCDPISGHTALYWYRQSLGQGLEFLIYFQGNSAPDKSGLPSDRFSAERTGGSVSTLTIQRTQQEDSAVYLCASSSRPQGGSYNEQFFGPGTRLTVL.

This clone has only a few counts. The V call is TRBV27, the J call TRBJ1-5; TRBD1 agrees at 8 bases. This CDR3 spans 16 amino acids. V lost 5 bases and J lost 2; bases outside the gene matches: 8. In germline, CDR1 is MNHEY, CDR2 SMNVEV (reference sequence). The CDR3 sequence: CASSPRQGQGNQPQHF. For the CDR3, the DNA is TGTGCCAGCAGTCCCCGGCAGGGACAGGGCAATCAGCCCCAGCATTTT.